This passage covers 30 T cell receptor beta chains from one sample sequenced in a study of T cells in Graves' hyperthyroidism and ophthalmopathy. RNA transcripts provided the source from which TCR beta CDR3 regions were amplified. During a first-round RT-PCR of the TCR CDR3, the HTBI primer set was used. TCRdb redid the calling of the multiplex PCR reads with MiXCR, one entry per CDR3 protein. The sample gives roughly 510,000 distinct CDR3 sequences, less than 25% of which show up once; 26% is in the top ten. The sample was blood. These receptors originate from a young man with Graves' hyperthyroidism.

The chain joins TRBV6-2 or TRBV6-3 to TRBJ1-5; 9 bases are shared with TRBD1. This CDR3 is 18 amino acids long. Germline CDR1 is MNHEY and CDR2 is SVGEGT. Trimming cost V 6 bases and J 1 base; bases outside gene matches: 13. The CDR3 region is CASRTTTGGGLSNQPQHF. The CDR3 coding sequence is TGTGCCAGCAGAACTACAACAGGGGGCGGGTTGAGCAATCAGCCCCAGCATTTT.

This clonotype was detected many times. The rearrangement joins TRBV27 to TRBJ2-7, with 11 bases that match TRBD2. Germline V gene data show CDR1 as MNHEY and CDR2 as SMNVEV (reference sequence). This CDR3 spans 18 amino acids. The V gene end was trimmed by 5 bases and the J gene end by 7 bases; junction bases not matched to a gene: 19. CDR3 sequence: CASSRVASGRSRGEEQYF. CDR3 DNA sequence: TGTGCCAGCAGTCGGGTGGCTAGCGGGAGGTCCCGGGGAGAGGAGCAGTACTTC.

About this clonotype itself: The junction differs from germline at one of its ends, possibly a read error. This chain connects TRBV2 to TRBJ2-5; D may match TRBD1 or TRBD2 (5 bases each). The CDR3 runs to 12 residues. The germline gives CDR1 SNHLY, CDR2 FYNNEI. The CDR3 here is CASTVGEETQYF. The CDR3 coding sequence is TGTGCGAGCACCGTGGGGGAAGAGACCCAGTACTTC.

Only a few counts were recorded for this clonotype. Just one base apart from a much larger clone, this may be a read error. The gene calls are TRBV20-1 and TRBJ2-2; a possible D gene is TRBD2 (6 bases). The CDR3 sequence is 13 residues long. Germline CDR1 DFQATT, CDR2 SNEGSKA (reference sequence). CDR3 bases: TGCGGTGCTTCCGACGTGGGGGGAGGGGAGCTGTTTTTT. This translates into CGASDVGGGELFF.

This clonotype was recorded at least ten times. The chain combines TRBV15 with TRBJ1-1; 7 bases line up with TRBD1. Germline loops: CDR1 LNHNV, CDR2 YYDKDF (reference sequence). The V and J ends lost 3 bases and 11 bases, in that order; junction bases with no gene match: 12. The CDR3 runs to 14 residues. CDR3 residues: CATSRGRDSQAAFF. The DNA for the CDR3 is TGTGCCACCAGCAGGGGCCGGGACAGCCAAGCGGCTTTCTTT.

This clonotype was counted many times. This chain uses TRBV30 with TRBJ1-5; a weak D match, TRBD1 (6 bases). There are 13 residues in the CDR3. Germline-derived CDR1 and CDR2 are GTSNPN and SVGIG (reference sequence). The V gene lost 2 bases and the J gene lost 7 bases, with 12 bases spanning the gap. CDR3 protein: CAWSRGGGQPQHF. As DNA, the CDR3 is TGTGCCTGGAGTCGGGGGGGCGGACAGCCCCAGCATTTT.

V and J are TRBV11-2 and TRBJ2-7; D is possibly TRBD2 (5 bases). V lost 1 base, J lost 0 bases, and 16 bases lay in between. Germline loops: CDR1 SGHAT, CDR2 FQNNGV. The CDR3 sequence is 17 residues long. The DNA for the CDR3 is TGTGCCAGCAGCTTAGTTTTGAGCGGTGCCAGCTCCTACGAGCAGTACTTC. Protein product: CASSLVLSGASSYEQYF.

V gene TRBV9 combines with J gene TRBJ1-1, with 12 bases fitting TRBD1. In germline, CDR1 is SGDLS, CDR2 YYNGEE. The CDR3 is 16 residues long. V trimming: 3 bases; J trimming: 2 bases; junction bases outside the gene matches: 5. CDR3 residues: CASSAPGQGANTEAFF. DNA for the CDR3: TGTGCCAGCAGCGCCCCGGGACAGGGGGCAAACACTGAAGCTTTCTTT.

This clonotype was picked up many times. The chain employs TRBV7-6 and TRBJ2-2; 7 bases map to TRBD2. Germline V gene data show CDR1 as SGHVS and CDR2 as FNYEAQ. The CDR3 loop spans 16 amino acids. The ends lost 1 base at V and 7 bases at J; junction bases unmatched: 9. CDR3 nucleotide sequence: TGTGCCAGCAGCTTAGGCTGGACTAGTGGTCACGGGGAGCTGTTTTTT. Its protein product is CASSLGWTSGHGELFF. Based on the CDR3 plus reference TRBV7-6 and TRBJ2-2, the full variable domain is GAGVSQSPRYKVTKRGQDVALRCDPISGHVSLYWYRQALGQGPEFLTYFNYEAQQDKSGLPNDRFSAERPEGSISTLTIQRTEQRDSAMYRCASSLGWTSGHGELFFGEGSRLTVL.

This clonotype has ten or more counts. The chain recombines TRBV29-1 with TRBJ1-1; perhaps TRBD1 as D (6 bases). The CDR3 loop spans 15 amino acids. V lost 1 base and J lost 4, with 16 bases in between. Per germline, CDR1 SQVTM and CDR2 ANQGSEA. The CDR3 here is CSVEVPGQRSTEAFF. The CDR3 nucleotides read TGCAGCGTTGAAGTCCCTGGACAGAGGAGCACTGAAGCTTTCTTT.

This clonotype was observed many times. This chain joins TRBV5-1 and TRBJ2-6, with 7 bases identical to TRBD1. Germline V CDR1 and CDR2: SGHRS, YFSETQ. This CDR3 is built from 17 residues. V lost 4 bases to trimming and J lost 0 bases; unmatched junction nucleotides: 7. DNA for the CDR3: TGCGCCAGCAGCACTGGACAGGCAGGCTCTGGGGCCAACGTCCTGACTTTC. Translated, it gives CASSTGQAGSGANVLTF.

This clonotype was detected ten times or more. The rearrangement links TRBV28 to TRBJ1-1; TRBD1 aligns across 8 bases. CDR3 size: 16 residues. With 4 bases clipped from V and 1 base from J, the junction kept 8 bases outside the gene matches. Germline values: CDR1 MDHEN, CDR2 SYDVKM. The CDR3 sequence: CASSYLKGTGNTEAFF. CDR3 nucleotide sequence: TGTGCCAGCAGTTACCTTAAAGGGACAGGGAACACTGAAGCTTTCTTT.

This chain connects TRBV2 to TRBJ2-6; D possibly corresponds to TRBD2 (7 bases). CDR3 size: 15 residues. Per the germline V gene, CDR1 is SNHLY and CDR2 is FYNNEI. Trimming left V 10 bases short and J 2 bases short, with 15 bases between. This CDR3 reads CANGRGGPGANVLTF. Written as DNA, the CDR3 is TGTGCCAACGGTAGGGGGGGACCTGGGGCCAACGTCCTGACTTTC.

This clonotype has just a few counts. The genes are TRBV2 and TRBJ2-7, with D maybe TRBD1 (5 bases). Germline CDR1 reads SNHLY; CDR2 reads FYNNEI. Trimming cost V 7 bases and J 0 bases, with 13 bases left between them. The CDR3 spans 14 residues. This CDR3 reads CASIWSRGSYEQYF. The CDR3 DNA is TGTGCCAGCATATGGTCTAGGGGCTCCTACGAGCAGTACTTC.

This chain links TRBV30 with TRBJ2-7; TRBD2 matches 7 bases. The CDR3 contains 12 residues. Germline V gene sequence: CDR1 GTSNPN, CDR2 SVGIG (reference sequence). V shed 2 bases, J shed 5 bases, and the junction held 3 bases outside the gene matches. The CDR3 sequence is CAWSTSAHEQYF. CDR3 DNA sequence: TGTGCCTGGAGTACTAGCGCCCACGAGCAGTACTTC.

This clonotype was detected only a few times. The chain combines TRBV6-1 with TRBJ1-1; possible D gene TRBD1, 6 bases. Trimming took off 6 bases at V and 10 bases at J, with 18 bases between the two ends. This CDR3 comprises 13 residues. The V gene's germline CDR1 is MNHNS and CDR2 SASEGT. In DNA, the CDR3 is TGTGCCAGCAGAGAACCAGGGGCGGGTGGAGCTTTCTTT. This translates into CASREPGAGGAFF.

This clonotype was seen repeatedly, ten times or more. The chain links TRBV7-2 to TRBJ2-7, with D possibly being TRBD1 (6 bases). Trimming took off 5 bases at V and 2 bases at J, with 16 bases between the two ends. Germline V gives CDR1 SGHTA, CDR2 FQGNSA. CDR3 length equals 15 residues. The CDR3 DNA follows: TGTGCCAGCAGCCCTCAACAGGGTGGTCCCTACGAGCAGTACTTC. Translating it yields CASSPQQGGPYEQYF.

This clonotype was detected many times. The chain recombines TRBV28 with TRBJ2-2; D possibly corresponds to TRBD1 (6 bases). Germline V gene sequence: CDR1 MDHEN, CDR2 SYDVKM. The CDR3 consists of 14 residues. Trimming removed 4 bases at V and 4 bases at J, with 10 bases between. The CDR3 region is CASSYRQVTGELFF. CDR3 nucleotide sequence: TGTGCCAGCAGTTATAGACAGGTCACCGGGGAGCTGTTTTTT.

Many counts were recorded for this clonotype. The rearrangement joins TRBV2 to TRBJ1-5; D not resolved. The V gene lost 6 bases and the J gene lost 1 base, with 7 bases spanning the gap. Per the germline V gene, CDR1 is SNHLY and CDR2 is FYNNEI. There are 13 residues in the CDR3. The DNA of the CDR3 is TGTGCCAGCAGGAAGGAAAGCAATCAGCCCCAGCATTTT. This gives the protein CASRKESNQPQHF.

For this clonotype: A much more abundant neighbour one base away suggests this may be a read error. This rearrangement joins TRBV12-3 or TRBV12-4 to TRBJ2-7, with unresolved D. The CDR3 has 15 amino acids. Trimming took 7 bases from V and 1 from J, leaving 17 bases between them. This CDR3 is CASNFALGNSYEQYF. The CDR3 DNA reads TGTGCCAGCAATTTTGCTCTGGGAAATTCCTACGAGCAGTACTTC.

This clonotype was seen many times. V is TRBV2 and J is TRBJ1-1, with no clear D. V dropped 8 bases and J dropped 3 bases, with 13 bases sitting between them. Germline loops: CDR1 SNHLY, CDR2 FYNNEI. The CDR3 contains 13 residues. The CDR3 region is CASGIQVYTEAFF. CDR3 bases: TGTGCCAGCGGGATCCAGGTCTACACTGAAGCTTTCTTT.

Comment on this clonotype: Since a much larger clone is just one base distant, this may be a read error. V and J are TRBV7-2 and TRBJ1-1; no firm D call. This CDR3 is built from 10 residues. Germline V gene data show CDR1 as SGHTA and CDR2 as FQGNSA. Trimming pared 0 bases from V and 7 bases from J, leaving 0 bases between. DNA of the CDR3: TGTGCCAGCAGCTTAGCTGAAGCTTTCTTT. It is translated as CASSLAEAFF.

The V call is TRBV7-9, the J call TRBJ1-1, with D hard to call. Germline V gene sequence: CDR1 SEHNR, CDR2 FQNEAQ (reference sequence). V was pared by 1 base and J by 8 bases, with 8 bases between. The CDR3 has 12 amino acids. For the CDR3, the DNA is TGTGCCAGCAGCTTAGTTGGGCAGGAAGCTTTCTTT. Translated: CASSLVGQEAFF.

This clonotype was counted many times. This chain links TRBV19 with TRBJ1-1, with a possible D match to TRBD1 (5 bases). The length of the CDR3 is 15 residues. CDR1 and CDR2 (germline): LNHDA, SQIVND (reference sequence). V lost 3 bases and J 0 bases, leaving 11 bases between the germline ends. The CDR3 nucleotides read TGTGCCAGTAGTATTTGGACATCCCTGAACACTGAAGCTTTCTTT. Its translation: CASSIWTSLNTEAFF. The variable domain in full, with the rest retrieved from reference TRBV19 and TRBJ1-1, is DGGITQSPKYLFRKEGQNVTLSCEQNLNHDAMYWYRQDPGQGLRLIYYSQIVNDFQKGDIAEGYSVSREKKESFPLTVTSAQKNPTAFYLCASSIWTSLNTEAFFGQGTRLTVV.

The sample holds many counts of this clonotype. The chain carries TRBV12-3 or TRBV12-4 and TRBJ2-7; 11 positions agree with TRBD2. The trim removed 6 bases at V and 6 bases at J, leaving 7 bases unmatched. This CDR3 is built from 14 residues. The CDR3 bases are TGTGCCAGCAGAATTGTCGGGACTAGCGGCGAGCAGTACTTC. Protein product: CASRIVGTSGEQYF.

At least ten counts were recorded for this clonotype. The J gene is TRBJ2-7, the V gene TRBV12-3 or TRBV12-4, with TRBD1 matching 8 bases. This CDR3 comprises 13 residues. With V trimmed by 5 bases and J by 5 bases, 5 bases remained unmatched. CDR3 DNA sequence: TGTGCCAGCAGTCTGGGGACAGGCGACGAGCAGTACTTC. Encoded protein: CASSLGTGDEQYF.

The V gene is TRBV7-6, the J gene TRBJ2-7; D gene unclear. CDR1 is SGHVS, CDR2 FNYEAQ, per germline. The CDR3 is 14 amino acids. The V gene lost 1 base and the J gene lost 7 bases, with 14 bases spanning the gap. CDR3 in DNA: TGTGCCAGCAGCTTAGGCCAGATACTGGGGGAGCAGTACTTC. This encodes CASSLGQILGEQYF.

This clonotype was found many times. The chain joins TRBV12-3 or TRBV12-4 to TRBJ1-2; maybe TRBD1 (6 bases). The CDR3 is 14 amino acids. V lost 2 bases and J 3 bases, leaving 10 bases between the germline ends. Here the CDR3 reads CASSLKGGDYGYTF. CDR3 nucleotides: TGTGCCAGCAGTTTAAAGGGGGGTGACTATGGCTACACCTTC.

Ten or more counts support this clonotype. The chain links TRBV10-3 to TRBJ1-1; TRBD1 matches at 10 bases. With 4 bases clipped from V and 4 bases from J, the junction kept 9 bases outside the gene matches. The germline V gene has CDR1 ENHRY and CDR2 SYGVKD. The length of the CDR3 is 16 residues. The CDR3 reads CAISALDRGFGTEAFF. The CDR3, as DNA: TGTGCCATCAGTGCTTTGGACAGGGGGTTTGGCACTGAAGCTTTCTTT.

This clonotype was seen repeatedly, ten times or more. The chain has TRBV10-3 and TRBJ2-2, with unresolved D. The germline V gene encodes CDR1 ENHRY and CDR2 SYGVKD. Trimming removed 4 bases at V and 1 base at J, with 7 bases between. There are 14 residues in the CDR3. CDR3 sequence reads: CAISGSRNTGELFF. CDR3 DNA sequence: TGTGCCATCAGTGGATCCCGGAACACCGGGGAGCTGTTTTTT.